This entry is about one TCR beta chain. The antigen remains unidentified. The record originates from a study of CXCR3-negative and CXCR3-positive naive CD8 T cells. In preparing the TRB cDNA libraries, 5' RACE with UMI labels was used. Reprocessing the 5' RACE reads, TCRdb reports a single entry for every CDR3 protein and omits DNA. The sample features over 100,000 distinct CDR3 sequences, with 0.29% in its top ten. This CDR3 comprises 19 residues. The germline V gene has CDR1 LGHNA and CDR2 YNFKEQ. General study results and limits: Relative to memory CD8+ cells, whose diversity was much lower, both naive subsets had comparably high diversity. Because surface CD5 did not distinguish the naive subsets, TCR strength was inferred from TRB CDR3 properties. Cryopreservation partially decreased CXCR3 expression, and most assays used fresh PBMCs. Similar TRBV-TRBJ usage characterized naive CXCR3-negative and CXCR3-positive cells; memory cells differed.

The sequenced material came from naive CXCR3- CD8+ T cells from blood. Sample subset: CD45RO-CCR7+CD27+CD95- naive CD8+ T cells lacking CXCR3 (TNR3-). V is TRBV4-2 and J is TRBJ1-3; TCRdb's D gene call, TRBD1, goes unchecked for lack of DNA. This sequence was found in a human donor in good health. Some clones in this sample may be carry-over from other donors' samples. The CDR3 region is CASSQVVGQAYLSGNTIYF.